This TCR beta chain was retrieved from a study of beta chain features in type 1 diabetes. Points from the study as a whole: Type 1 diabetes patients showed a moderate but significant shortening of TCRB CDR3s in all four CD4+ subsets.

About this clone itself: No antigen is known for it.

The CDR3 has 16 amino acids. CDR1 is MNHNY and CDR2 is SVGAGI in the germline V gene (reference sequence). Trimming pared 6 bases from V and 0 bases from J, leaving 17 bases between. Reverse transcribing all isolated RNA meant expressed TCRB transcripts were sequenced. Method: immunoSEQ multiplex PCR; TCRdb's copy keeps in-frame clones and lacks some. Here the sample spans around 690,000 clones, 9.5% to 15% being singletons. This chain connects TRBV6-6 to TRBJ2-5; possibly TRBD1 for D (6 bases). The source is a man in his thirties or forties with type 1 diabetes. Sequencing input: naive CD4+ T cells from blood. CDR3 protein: CASSPWGPGDQETQYF. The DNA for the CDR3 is TGTGCCAGCAGCCCCTGGGGCCCAGGGGACCAAGAGACCCAGTACTTC.